These 2 T cell receptor beta chains originate from one sample sequenced in a study of T and B cells in COVID-19 patients. Blood genomic DNA input for TRB amplification was about 220-500 ng. Multiplex PCR with BIOMED2 TRB-A/B primer pools amplified TRB rearrangements. Using its own MiXCR run on the multiplex PCR reads, TCRdb lists one record per CDR3 protein. The sample lists approximately 14,000 distinct CDR3 sequences; 28% were seen once. Sequenced: blood. These receptors were obtained from a human donor who had recovered from COVID-19.

V and J are TRBV14 and TRBJ2-1; D is possibly TRBD1 (6 bases). CDR3 length equals 19 residues. V was pared by 0 bases and J by 3 bases, with 21 bases between. From germline, CDR1 is SGHDN and CDR2 FVKESK. CDR3 DNA: TGTGCCAGCAGCCAAGAAAAACCCCAACAGGGCGGAGGCTACAATGAGCAGTTCTTC. Protein: CASSQEKPQQGGGYNEQFF.

This clonotype is deemed medium-sized. The CDR3 DNA reads as TGTGCCAGTAGTAGCGGGAGCTCCTACGAGCAGTACTTC. Translating it yields CASSSGSSYEQYF. The V gene is TRBV19, the J gene TRBJ2-7; 7 bases are shared with TRBD2. CDR3 length: 13 amino acids. Germline values: CDR1 LNHDA, CDR2 SQIVND (reference sequence). The trim removed 4 bases at V and 0 bases at J, leaving 0 bases unmatched.